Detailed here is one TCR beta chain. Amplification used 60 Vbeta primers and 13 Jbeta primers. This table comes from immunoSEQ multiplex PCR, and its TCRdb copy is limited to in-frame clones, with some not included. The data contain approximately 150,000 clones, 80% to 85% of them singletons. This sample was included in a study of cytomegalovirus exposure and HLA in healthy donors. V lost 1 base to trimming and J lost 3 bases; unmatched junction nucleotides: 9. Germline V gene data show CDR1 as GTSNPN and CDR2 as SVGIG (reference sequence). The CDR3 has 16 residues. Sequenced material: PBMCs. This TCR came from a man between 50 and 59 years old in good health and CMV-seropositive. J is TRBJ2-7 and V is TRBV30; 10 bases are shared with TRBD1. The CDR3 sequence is CAWSGVKGQGNYEQYF. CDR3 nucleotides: TGTGCCTGGAGTGGGGTTAAGGGACAGGGGAACTACGAGCAGTACTTC.